A single sample is the source of the 32 T cell receptor beta chains below, sequenced in a study of shared clonotypes between healthy human individuals. Data came from immunoSEQ multiplex PCR; TCRdb stores just in-frame clones and leaves some out. Among hundreds of thousands of clones listed, 75% to 80% were seen once. The specimen sequenced was PBMCs. The receptors shown here come from a middle-aged woman in good health. Some clones in this sample may be carry-over from other donors' samples.

Of note for this clone: A read error likely explains this, since a far larger clone differs by one base. The sample has other DNA sequences that encode this CDR3 too. The chain links TRBV6-1 to TRBJ1-5, with 7 bases lining up with TRBD1. Unmatched junction bases numbered 7, after V lost 6 bases and J lost 2 bases. This CDR3 has 15 amino acids. Germline V gene sequence: CDR1 MNHNS, CDR2 SASEGT. The CDR3 here is CASSLGQVGNQPQHF. CDR3 DNA sequence: TGTGCCAGCAGCCTAGGACAGGTTGGCAATCAGCCCCAGCATTTT.

This clone has at least ten counts. The junction shows a germline mismatch at one end, possibly a read error. Other DNA sequences within the sample encode an identical CDR3. The chain employs TRBV29-1 and TRBJ1-1; no clear D. There are 11 residues in the CDR3. CDR1 is SQVTM and CDR2 is ANQGSEA in the germline V gene. The CDR3 reads CSAERVTEAFF. For the CDR3, the DNA is TGCAGCGCTGAAAGGGTAACTGAAGCTTTCTTT.

About this clone: The junction differs from germline at one of its ends, possibly a read error. The V gene is TRBV18, the J gene TRBJ1-2; 9 bases line up with TRBD1. Germline CDR1 and CDR2: KGHSH and LQKENI. This CDR3 region has 16 residues. CDR3 residues: CASSPPGVRQGDGYTF. The CDR3 nucleotides read TGTGCCAGCTCCCCACCTGGCGTTAGACAGGGGGACGGCTACACCTTC.

About this clone itself: With a far larger clone one base away, a read error is the likely cause. The chain is built from TRBV30 and TRBJ2-5, with D unresolved. The CDR3 extends over 14 amino acids. V was trimmed by 0 bases and J by 7 bases, leaving 15 bases between them. Per the germline V gene, CDR1 is GTSNPN and CDR2 is SVGIG (reference sequence). The CDR3 nucleotides are TGTGCCTGGAGTGTAATCGACAACCTTGGGACCCAGTACTTC. Translating it yields CAWSVIDNLGTQYF.

The rearrangement links TRBV2 to TRBJ2-7, with 9 bases identical to TRBD2. From germline, CDR1 is SNHLY and CDR2 FYNNEI. The CDR3 loop spans 14 amino acids. V lost 7 bases to trimming and J lost 3 bases; unmatched junction nucleotides: 7. The CDR3 here is CASNVAGARYEQYF. Written as DNA, the CDR3 is TGTGCCAGCAACGTAGCGGGAGCCCGCTACGAGCAGTACTTC. The full variable domain, with the rest looked up from reference TRBV2 and TRBJ2-7, is EPEVTQTPSHQVTQMGQEVILRCVPISNHLYFYWYRQILGQKVEFLVSFYNNEISEKSEIFDDQFSVERPDGSNFTLKIRSTKLEDSAMYFCASNVAGARYEQYFGPGTRLTVT.

The V and J genes are TRBV6-6 and TRBJ2-7, with 10 bases fitting TRBD1. After removal of 6 bases from V and 2 bases from J, the junction contained 7 bases not matched to a gene. The germline CDR1 and CDR2 sequences are MNHNY and SVGAGI (reference sequence). This CDR3 has 15 residues. The CDR3 DNA follows: TGTGCCAGCAGCCCTCTCGGACAGGGGGCCTACGAGCAGTACTTC. Protein product: CASSPLGQGAYEQYF.

The table lists this clone with a few counts. The chain couples TRBV10-3 to TRBJ1-2, with D perhaps matching TRBD1 (6 bases). Germline CDR1 reads ENHRY; CDR2 reads SYGVKD. V dropped 0 bases and J dropped 10 bases, with 9 bases sitting between them. The CDR3 is made up of 12 amino acids. CDR3 sequence reads: CAISESGGAYTF. The CDR3 DNA is TGTGCCATCAGTGAGTCAGGGGGGGCCTACACCTTC.

This chain connects TRBV19 to TRBJ2-2, with 8 bases aligning to TRBD2. The CDR3 consists of 13 residues. Germline assignment: CDR1 LNHDA and CDR2 SQIVND (reference sequence). The trim removed 4 bases at V and 6 bases at J, leaving 1 base unmatched. For the CDR3, the DNA is TGTGCCAGTAGTAGCGGGAGGCCCGGGGAGCTGTTTTTT. This codes for CASSSGRPGELFF.

In DNA form, the CDR3 reads TGCAGCGTCGCGGGGGGGTTTCAGGGGGCTCACGAGCAGTACTTC. It codes for CSVAGGFQGAHEQYF. This sequence joins TRBV29-1 and TRBJ2-5; tentative D call: TRBD2 (9 bases). The DNA end is a closer match to TRBJ2-7, so the J assignment may be wrong. CDR1 SQVTM and CDR2 ANQGSEA come from the germline V gene. The CDR3 loop spans 15 amino acids.

This clone came up many times. The rearrangement joins TRBV11-3 to TRBJ2-2; 10 positions match TRBD2. The ends lost 0 bases at V and 5 bases at J; junction bases unmatched: 9. The CDR3 consists of 18 residues. Germline V gene lookup returns CDR1 SGHNT and CDR2 YENEEA. CDR3 residues: CASSLEEPLAGETGELFF. The CDR3 DNA sequence: TGTGCCAGCAGCTTAGAGGAACCCCTAGCGGGAGAAACCGGGGAGCTGTTTTTT.

The chain couples TRBV28 to TRBJ2-3; D remains ambiguous. The germline V gene encodes CDR1 MDHEN and CDR2 SYDVKM. With 6 bases removed from V and 3 bases from J, the gap between germline ends came to 7 bases. The CDR3 is made up of 12 amino acids. The CDR3 nucleotides are TGTGCCAGCAGACCTAGGACAGATACGCAGTATTTT. As protein: CASRPRTDTQYF.

This sequence joins TRBV5-1 and TRBJ1-2; D gene unclear. The CDR3 spans 12 residues. V dropped 4 bases and J dropped 6 bases, with 10 bases sitting between them. Germline values: CDR1 SGHRS, CDR2 YFSETQ. The CDR3 loop is CASSPRGNGYTF. Here the CDR3 DNA reads TGCGCCAGCAGCCCACGGGGAAATGGCTACACCTTC.

V and J are TRBV4-2 and TRBJ2-5; TRBD2 matches at 7 bases. The CDR3 length is 17 residues. V lost 1 base to trimming and J lost 1 base; unmatched junction nucleotides: 9. The germline V gene has CDR1 LGHNA and CDR2 YNFKEQ. This CDR3 is CASSQVFVGGGQETQYF. The CDR3 nucleotides read TGTGCCAGCAGCCAAGTGTTTGTGGGGGGGGGCCAAGAGACCCAGTACTTC.

The chain uses TRBV27 and TRBJ1-1, with D possibly matching TRBD1 (5 bases). V shed 6 bases and J shed 0 bases, with 14 bases lying between them. This CDR3 contains 15 residues. Germline CDR1 and CDR2: MNHEY and SMNVEV (reference sequence). In DNA, the CDR3 is TGTGCCAGCAGCCGGCGGGGACGGATGAACACTGAAGCTTTCTTT. It is translated as CASSRRGRMNTEAFF.

This chain uses TRBV7-2 with TRBJ2-7; D remains unclear. Trimming cost V 1 base and J 4 bases, with 17 bases left between them. Germline CDR1 and CDR2: SGHTA and FQGNSA. The length of the CDR3 is 16 residues. The CDR3 sequence is CASSLGTGQLGYEQYF. The CDR3 DNA sequence: TGTGCCAGCAGCTTAGGGACGGGCCAGCTTGGGTACGAGCAGTACTTC.

The V and J genes are TRBV28 and TRBJ2-6; possible D gene TRBD1, 6 bases. Germline V CDR1 and CDR2: MDHEN, SYDVKM. The CDR3 is 19 amino acids. Trimming removed 6 bases at V and 1 base at J, with 22 bases between. The CDR3 DNA is TGTGCCAGCAGCGCGCTCATCCAAGGGGGAATTTCTGGGGCCAACGTCCTGACTTTC. This gives the protein CASSALIQGGISGANVLTF.

The chain uses TRBV5-1 and TRBJ2-3; D not resolved. This CDR3 has 14 residues. The germline V and J ends were trimmed by 0 bases and 3 bases, with 8 bases remaining between them. CDR1 and CDR2 from the germline V gene are SGHRS and YFSETQ. The CDR3 loop is CASSLEVGTDTQYF. CDR3 sequence (DNA): TGCGCCAGCAGCTTGGAGGTGGGGACAGATACGCAGTATTTT.

V gene TRBV15 combines with J gene TRBJ2-7; 8 bases are a match to TRBD1. Germline V gene sequence: CDR1 LNHNV, CDR2 YYDKDF (reference sequence). The CDR3 loop spans 14 amino acids. V lost 5 bases and J lost 1; bases outside the gene matches: 4. CDR3 in amino acids: CATSLDRVSYEQYF. Here the CDR3 DNA reads TGTGCCACCAGCCTGGACAGGGTGTCCTACGAGCAGTACTTC.

This clone turned up a few times. The J gene is TRBJ2-1, the V gene TRBV4-1; D ambiguous. CDR1 and CDR2 (germline): MGHRA, YSYEKL. The germline V and J ends were trimmed by 0 bases and 7 bases, with 10 bases remaining between them. CDR3 length equals 14 residues. The CDR3 DNA sequence: TGCGCCAGCAGCCAAGATGTTATCTGGAATGAGCAGTTCTTC. Its translation: CASSQDVIWNEQFF.

The chain employs TRBV29-1 and TRBJ2-1, with TRBD1 identical over 8 bases. This CDR3 is built from 15 residues. J gave up 3 bases and V 4 bases, and 8 bases lay outside the gene matches. Germline lookup yields CDR1 SQVTM and CDR2 ANQGSEA. CDR3 nucleotide sequence: TGCAGCGTTGGAGTTTCAGGGGGCGGCTACAATGAGCAGTTCTTC. It encodes CSVGVSGGGYNEQFF.

V and J are TRBV5-1 and TRBJ1-2, with D perhaps matching TRBD1 (6 bases). Between the trimmed V and J ends, which lost 4 bases and 8 bases, there was a span of 15 bases. Germline CDR1 and CDR2: SGHRS and YFSETQ. The CDR3 totals 13 residues. The CDR3: CASSPVDSRGYTF. DNA of the CDR3: TGCGCCAGCAGCCCGGTGGACAGTCGAGGCTACACCTTC.

The rearrangement links TRBV18 to TRBJ1-2; no reliable D call. The germline gives CDR1 KGHSH, CDR2 LQKENI. The V and J ends lost 2 bases and 5 bases respectively, with 18 bases between them. This CDR3 region has 16 residues. In nucleotides, the CDR3 is TGTGCCAGCTCACCAGCACCTACTACGACACCATATGGCTACACCTTC. It translates to CASSPAPTTTPYGYTF.

The CDR3 DNA reads as TGTGCCACCAGCAGAGGACCTAGCGCTCAAGAGACCCAGTACTTC. Translating it yields CATSRGPSAQETQYF. This chain joins TRBV15 and TRBJ2-5; TRBD2 might be the D (6 bases). Germline values: CDR1 LNHNV, CDR2 YYDKDF (reference sequence). V was shortened by 1 base and J by 2 bases, with 11 bases between the two germline ends. The CDR3 spans 15 residues.

The chain recombines TRBV5-1 with TRBJ2-7, with D perhaps matching TRBD2 (5 bases). Germline CDR1 SGHRS, CDR2 YFSETQ. The CDR3 length is 12 residues. The V and J ends lost 4 bases and 3 bases respectively, with 8 bases between them. CDR3 coding DNA: TGCGCCAGCAGCCCCGAGGGCTACGAGCAGTACTTC. It translates to CASSPEGYEQYF.

About this clone: A far larger clone is one nucleotide away, so this likely arose from a read error. The rearrangement joins TRBV30 to TRBJ2-3; 7 bases agree with TRBD2. CDR1 is GTSNPN and CDR2 is SVGIG in the germline V gene (reference sequence). The junction had 4 bases not matched to a gene; V was cut back by 8 bases and J by 2 bases. There are 12 residues in the CDR3. The CDR3 DNA is TGTGCCAGCGGGATTAACACAGATACGCAGTATTTT. As protein: CASGINTDTQYF. Supplemented by reference TRBV30 and TRBJ2-3, the full variable domain reads SQTIHQWPATLVQPVGSPLSLECTVEGTSNPNLYWYRQAAGRGLQLLFYSVGIGQISSEVPQNLSASRPQDRQFILSSKKLLLSDSGFYLCASGINTDTQYFGPGTRLTVL.

The V and J genes are TRBV4-2 and TRBJ2-3; the D gene is possibly TRBD2 (6 bases). The CDR3 sequence is 16 residues long. CDR1 and CDR2 from the germline V gene are LGHNA and YNFKEQ. V was shortened by 1 base and J by 0 bases, with 11 bases between the two germline ends. The CDR3 nucleotides are TGTGCCAGCAGCCAAGGGCGCGGGACTAGCACAGATACGCAGTATTTT. Translating it yields CASSQGRGTSTDTQYF.

The rearrangement links TRBV11-2 to TRBJ2-1; TRBD1 matches at 7 bases. The CDR3 is 15 amino acids. V was clipped by 7 bases and J by 5 bases; unmatched bases: 11. CDR1 SGHAT and CDR2 FQNNGV come from the germline V gene. CDR3 DNA sequence: TGTGCCAGCACCATTAGCCAGGGGGTTAACAATGAGCAGTTCTTC. Translating it yields CASTISQGVNNEQFF. Full variable domain (rest looked up from reference TRBV11-2 and TRBJ2-1): EAGVAQSPRYKIIEKRQSVAFWCNPISGHATLYWYQQILGQGPKLLIQFQNNGVVDDSQLPKDRFSAERLKGVDSTLKIQPAKLEDSAVYLCASTISQGVNNEQFFGPGTRLTVL.

The chain carries TRBV6-6 and TRBJ1-2; 11 bases match TRBD1. The junction had 12 bases not matched to a gene; V was cut back by 7 bases and J by 8 bases. The CDR3 runs to 15 residues. Germline V lookup: CDR1 MNHNY, CDR2 SVGAGI (reference sequence). DNA of the CDR3: TGTGCCAGCAACGAACCGGACAGGGGGCGCGAGGGCTACACCTTC. Residues: CASNEPDRGREGYTF.

In the case of this clone: With a far larger clone one base away, a read error is the likely cause. This sequence joins TRBV25-1 and TRBJ2-7; 10 nucleotides align to TRBD1. The CDR3 loop spans 14 amino acids. From germline, CDR1 is MGHDK and CDR2 SYGVNS. The CDR3 bases are TGTGCCAGCAGTGACCGGGACAGGGGTTACGAGCAGTGCTTC. It encodes CASSDRDRGYEQCF.

This clone was seen at least ten times. Other DNA sequences within the sample encode an identical CDR3. The J gene is TRBJ1-1, the V gene TRBV6-1; 8 bases agree with TRBD1. The CDR3 has 13 residues. Germline-derived CDR1 and CDR2 are MNHNS and SASEGT. Trimming removed 6 bases from V and 7 bases from J; junction bases left unmatched: 7. CDR3 sequence reads: CASRPRGRVEAFF. The CDR3 DNA reads TGTGCCAGCAGACCCAGGGGGCGGGTTGAAGCTTTCTTT.

As concerns this clone: A much bigger clone sits one base away, suggesting this may be a read error. No conserved phenylalanine or tryptophan ends this CDR3, so it is likely a read error. The rearrangement joins TRBV29-1 to TRBJ1-5, with 9 bases fitting TRBD1. Germline V gene lookup returns CDR1 SQVTM and CDR2 ANQGSEA. V gave up 4 bases and J gave up 5 bases; unmatched junction bases: 6. The CDR3 loop spans 14 amino acids. CDR3 amino acids: CSVGGQGDHQPQHS. The CDR3 DNA follows: TGCAGCGTTGGGGGACAGGGTGATCATCAGCCCCAGCATTCT.

This clone was observed a single time. The chain couples TRBV7-9 to TRBJ2-1; TRBD2 matches at 8 bases. V shed 3 bases, J shed 3 bases, and the junction held 1 base outside the gene matches. The CDR3 loop spans 14 amino acids. Germline V gives CDR1 SEHNR, CDR2 FQNEAQ (reference sequence). The CDR3 DNA follows: TGTGCCAGCAGCTTCGGGACTAGCTACAATGAGCAGTTCTTC. Its translation: CASSFGTSYNEQFF.